The clone carrying this T cell receptor beta chain was observed a handful of times. Antigen unknown. The data were taken from a study of T-cell memory formation after mild COVID-19. Study-level points and caveats: The pre-infection memory compartment contained some responding clones, suggesting cross-reactive memory joined.

Each CDR3 protein is one row after TCRdb ran MiXCR on the 5' RACE reads. This sample has 40,000 to 45,000 distinct CDR3 sequences; more than 9% occur once, and the top ten carry about 10%. Germline-derived CDR1 and CDR2 are LGHDT and YNNKEL (reference sequence). The V end was cut by 1 base, the J end by 6 bases, with 7 bases between. The CDR3 totals 13 residues. This clonotype originated in an adult woman who had mild COVID-19 (a few samples of this study predate the infection). Cell type and time point are not known. Sequenced material: PBMCs or a T cell subset sorted from them (not recorded which). The rearrangement uses TRBV3-1 and TRBJ2-1, with D unresolved. The CDR3 DNA reads TGTGCCAGCAGCCAAGGCGAGCGCAATGAGCAGTTCTTC. As protein: CASSQGERNEQFF.